These 5 T cell receptor beta chains were sequenced from one sample in a study of shared clonotypes between healthy human individuals. The table came from immunoSEQ multiplex PCR; TCRdb's copy has only in-frame clones and leaves some out. The sample holds under 1,100,000 clones, approximately 68% seen once. The sequenced material came from memory CD4+ T cells sorted from blood. Subset here: CD45RA-negative fraction. The receptors come from a young man in good health.

The table lists this clone with a few counts. The same CDR3 arises from other DNA sequences in this sample as well. The chain carries TRBV28 and TRBJ2-1; D unclear. The germline V and J ends were trimmed by 3 bases and 6 bases, with 3 bases remaining between them. Looked up from germline, CDR1 is MDHEN and CDR2 is SYDVKM. This CDR3 has 11 amino acids. CDR3 amino acids: CASSLGNEQFF. CDR3 nucleotide sequence: TGTGCCAGCAGTTTGGGCAATGAGCAGTTCTTC.

The CDR3 DNA is TGTGCCAGCTTTGGGGGGATCATGGGCACTGAAGCTTTCTTT. It specifies CASFGGIMGTEAFF. The chain joins TRBV18 to TRBJ1-1; a possible D gene is TRBD1 (5 bases). Trimming removed 7 bases at V and 4 bases at J, with 16 bases between. The V gene's germline CDR1 is KGHSH and CDR2 LQKENI. The CDR3 covers 14 residues.

Concerning this clone: A much larger clone lies one base from this, so it may be a read error. This same CDR3 is encoded by further DNA sequences in the sample. The rearrangement uses TRBV7-9 and TRBJ2-5; D gene unclear. The CDR3 has 11 amino acids. CDR1 is SEHNR and CDR2 is FQNEAQ in the germline V gene (reference sequence). The V and J ends lost 4 bases and 5 bases respectively, with 5 bases between them. CDR3 sequence: CASSSSETQYF. DNA for the CDR3: TGTGCCAGCAGCTCCTCGGAGACCCAGTACTTC. The whole variable domain, filled in from reference TRBV7-9 and TRBJ2-5, reads DTGVSQNPRHKITKRGQNVTFRCDPISEHNRLYWYRQTLGQGPEFLTYFQNEAQLEKSRLLSDRFSAERPKGSFSTLEIQRTEQGDSAMYLCASSSSETQYFGPGTRLLVL.

Regarding this clone: The junction shows a germline mismatch at one end, possibly a read error. V and J are TRBV27 and TRBJ1-2, with 9 nucleotides matching TRBD1. The germline V gene encodes CDR1 MNHEY and CDR2 SMNVEV (reference sequence). This CDR3 contains 13 residues. CDR3 coding DNA: TGCACAGCGGGACAGGGCACTAACTATGGCTACACCTTC. This codes for CTAGQGTNYGYTF.

The CDR3 spells CASSSREGAGGPKTQYF. In nucleotides, the CDR3 is TGTGCCAGCAGTTCCCGGGAAGGAGCGGGGGGGCCGAAGACCCAGTACTTC. V is TRBV28 and J is TRBJ2-5, with 10 bases that match TRBD2. The CDR3 covers 17 residues. The ends lost 4 bases at V and 6 bases at J; junction bases unmatched: 14. Germline CDR1 MDHEN, CDR2 SYDVKM.